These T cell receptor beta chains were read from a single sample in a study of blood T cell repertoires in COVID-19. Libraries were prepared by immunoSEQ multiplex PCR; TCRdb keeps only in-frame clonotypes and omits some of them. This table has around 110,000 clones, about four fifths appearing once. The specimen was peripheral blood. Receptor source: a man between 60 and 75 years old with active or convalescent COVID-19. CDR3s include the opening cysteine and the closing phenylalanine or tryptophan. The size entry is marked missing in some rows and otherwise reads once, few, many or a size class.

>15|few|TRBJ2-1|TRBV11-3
CASSIRTSGDNEQFF
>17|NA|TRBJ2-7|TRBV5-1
CASSYPGVTSGSYEQYF
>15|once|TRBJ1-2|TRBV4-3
CASSLEAHLGYGYTF
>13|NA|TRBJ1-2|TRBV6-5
CASSYRRVGAYTF
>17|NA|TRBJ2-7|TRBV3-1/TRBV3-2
CASSPLGRLAGDNEQYF
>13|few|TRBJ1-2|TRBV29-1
CSAMTAFNYGYTF
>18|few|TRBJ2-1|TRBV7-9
CASSPDLAGGRVYNEQFF
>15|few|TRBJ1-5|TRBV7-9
CASSLSGGRSQPQHF
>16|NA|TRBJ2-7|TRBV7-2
CASSLGLFAGTDEQYF
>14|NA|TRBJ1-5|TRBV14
CASSLQSLNQPQHF
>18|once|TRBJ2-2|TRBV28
CASSPGLAGEVNTGELFF
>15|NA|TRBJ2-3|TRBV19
CASSLAGVVADTQYF
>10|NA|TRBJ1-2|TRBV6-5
CATGIGGYTF
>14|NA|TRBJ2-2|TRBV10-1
CASSRDSLDRALFF
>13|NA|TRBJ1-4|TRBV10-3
CAISGTEREKLFF
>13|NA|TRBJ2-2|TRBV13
CASSGGVAGELFF
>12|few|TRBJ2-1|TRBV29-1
CSANLAGVEQFF
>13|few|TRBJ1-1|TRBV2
CASSEGGGRQAFF
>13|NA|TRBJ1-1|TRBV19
CASSSRQNTEAFF
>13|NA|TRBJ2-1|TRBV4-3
CASSLAGLTEQFF
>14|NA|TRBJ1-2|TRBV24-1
CATSQEGQKYGYTF
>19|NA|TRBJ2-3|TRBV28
CASSSLGLAGDLSTDTQYF
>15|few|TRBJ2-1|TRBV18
CASSPPRELLVEQFF
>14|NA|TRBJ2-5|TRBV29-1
CSVRLAGALETQYF
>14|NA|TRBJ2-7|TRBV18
CASSTSSTSYEQYF
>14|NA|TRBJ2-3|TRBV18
CASSPGLAGGPGYF
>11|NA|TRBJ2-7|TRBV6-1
CASSDPGMQYF
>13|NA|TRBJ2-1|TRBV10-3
CAISLQGMNEQFF
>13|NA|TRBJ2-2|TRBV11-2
CASRRREIGELFF
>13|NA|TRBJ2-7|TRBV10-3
CAIKGLAGYEQYF
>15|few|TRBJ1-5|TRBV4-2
CASSQTVTSNQPQHF